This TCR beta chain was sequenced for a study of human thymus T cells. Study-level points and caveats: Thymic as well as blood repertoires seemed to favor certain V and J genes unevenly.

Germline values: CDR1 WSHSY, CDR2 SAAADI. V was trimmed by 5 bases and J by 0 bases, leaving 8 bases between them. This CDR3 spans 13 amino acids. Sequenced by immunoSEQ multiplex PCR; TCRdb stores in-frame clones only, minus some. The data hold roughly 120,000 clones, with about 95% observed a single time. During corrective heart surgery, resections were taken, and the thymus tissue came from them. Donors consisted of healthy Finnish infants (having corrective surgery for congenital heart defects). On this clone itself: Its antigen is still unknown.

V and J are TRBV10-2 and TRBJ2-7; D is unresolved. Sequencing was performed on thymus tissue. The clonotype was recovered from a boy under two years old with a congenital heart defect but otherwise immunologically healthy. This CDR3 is CASSPLGSYEQYF. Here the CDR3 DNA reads TGCGCCAGCAGTCCCCTTGGCTCCTACGAGCAGTACTTC.